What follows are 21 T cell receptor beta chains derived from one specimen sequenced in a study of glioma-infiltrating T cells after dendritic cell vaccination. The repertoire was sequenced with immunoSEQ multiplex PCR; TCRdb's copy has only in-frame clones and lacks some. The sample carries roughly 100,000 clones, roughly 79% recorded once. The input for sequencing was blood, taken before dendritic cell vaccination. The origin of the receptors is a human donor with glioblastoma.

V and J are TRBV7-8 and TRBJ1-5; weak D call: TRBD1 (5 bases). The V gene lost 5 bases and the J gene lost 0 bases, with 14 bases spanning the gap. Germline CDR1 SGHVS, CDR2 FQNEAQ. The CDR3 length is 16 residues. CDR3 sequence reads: CASSPVGGTSNQPQHF. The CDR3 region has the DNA TGTGCCAGCAGCCCAGTCGGGGGGACTAGCAATCAGCCCCAGCATTTT. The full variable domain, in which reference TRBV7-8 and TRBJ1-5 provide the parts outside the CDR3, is GAGVSQSPRYKVAKRGQDVALRCDPISGHVSLFWYQQALGQGPEFLTYFQNEAQLDKSGLPSDRFFAERPEGSVSTLKIQRTQQEDSAVYLCASSPVGGTSNQPQHFGDGTRLSIL.

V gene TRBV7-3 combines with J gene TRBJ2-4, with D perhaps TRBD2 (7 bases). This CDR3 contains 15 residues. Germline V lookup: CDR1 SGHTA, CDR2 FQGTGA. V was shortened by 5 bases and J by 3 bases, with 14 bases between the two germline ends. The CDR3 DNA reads TGTGCCAGCAGCCCGGTCGGGGGGCTCAAAAACATTCAGTACTTC. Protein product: CASSPVGGLKNIQYF.

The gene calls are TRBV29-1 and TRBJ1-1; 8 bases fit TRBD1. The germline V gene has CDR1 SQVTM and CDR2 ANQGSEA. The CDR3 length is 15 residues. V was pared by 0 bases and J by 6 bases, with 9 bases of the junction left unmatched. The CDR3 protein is CSVEDPDRGRAEAFF. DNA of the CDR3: TGCAGCGTTGAAGACCCCGACAGGGGCCGGGCTGAAGCTTTCTTT.

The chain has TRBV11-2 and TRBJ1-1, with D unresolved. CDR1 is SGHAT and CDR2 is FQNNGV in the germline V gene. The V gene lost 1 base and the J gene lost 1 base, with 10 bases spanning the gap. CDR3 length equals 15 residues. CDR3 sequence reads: CASSLVGRRNTEAFF. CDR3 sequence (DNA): TGTGCCAGCAGCTTAGTGGGCAGAAGGAACACTGAAGCTTTCTTT.

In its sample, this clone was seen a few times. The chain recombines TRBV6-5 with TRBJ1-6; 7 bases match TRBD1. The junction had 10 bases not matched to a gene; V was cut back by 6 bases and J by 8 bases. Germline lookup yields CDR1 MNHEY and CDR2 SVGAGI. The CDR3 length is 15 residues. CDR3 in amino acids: CASRTLTGLHSPLHF. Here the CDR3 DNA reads TGTGCCAGCAGGACTCTGACAGGGTTGCATTCACCCCTCCACTTT.

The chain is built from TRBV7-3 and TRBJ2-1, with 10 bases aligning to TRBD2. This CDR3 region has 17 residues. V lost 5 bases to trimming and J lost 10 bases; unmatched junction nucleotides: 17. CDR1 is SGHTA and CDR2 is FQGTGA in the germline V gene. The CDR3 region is CASSPRGSGGGFGEQFF. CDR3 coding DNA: TGTGCCAGCAGCCCCCGGGGCAGCGGGGGGGGGTTTGGGGAGCAGTTCTTC.

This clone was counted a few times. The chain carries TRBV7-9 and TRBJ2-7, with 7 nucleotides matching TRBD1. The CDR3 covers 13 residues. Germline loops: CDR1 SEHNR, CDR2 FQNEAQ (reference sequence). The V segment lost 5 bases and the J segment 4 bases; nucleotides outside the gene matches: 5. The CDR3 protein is CASSPLQGYEQYF. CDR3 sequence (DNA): TGTGCCAGCAGCCCATTACAGGGGTACGAGCAGTACTTC.

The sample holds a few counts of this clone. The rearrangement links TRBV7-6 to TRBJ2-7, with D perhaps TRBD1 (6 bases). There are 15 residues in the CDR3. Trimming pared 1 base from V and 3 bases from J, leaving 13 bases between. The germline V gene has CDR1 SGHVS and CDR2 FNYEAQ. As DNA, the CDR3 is TGTGCCAGCAGCTTAGAGGATGTAGGGGGCTACGAGCAGTACTTC. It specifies CASSLEDVGGYEQYF.

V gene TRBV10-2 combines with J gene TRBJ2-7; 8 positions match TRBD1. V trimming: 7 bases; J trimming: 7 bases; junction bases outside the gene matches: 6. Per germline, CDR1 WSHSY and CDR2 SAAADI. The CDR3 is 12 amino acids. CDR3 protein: CASTQGAGEQYF. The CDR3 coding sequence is TGCGCCAGCACTCAGGGGGCAGGTGAGCAGTACTTC.

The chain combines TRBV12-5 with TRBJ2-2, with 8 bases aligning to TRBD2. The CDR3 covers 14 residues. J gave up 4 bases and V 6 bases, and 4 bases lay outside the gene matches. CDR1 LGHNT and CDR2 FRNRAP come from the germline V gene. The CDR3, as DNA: TGTGCTAGTGGGGTGGGGACTAGCACCGGGGAGCTGTTTTTT. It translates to CASGVGTSTGELFF.

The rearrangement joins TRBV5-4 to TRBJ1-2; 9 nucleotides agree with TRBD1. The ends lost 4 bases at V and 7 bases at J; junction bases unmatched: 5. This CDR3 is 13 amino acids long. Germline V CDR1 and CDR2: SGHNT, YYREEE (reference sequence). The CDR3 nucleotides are TGTGCCAGCAGCCGGGACAGGGAGGGTGGCTACACCTTC. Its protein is CASSRDREGGYTF.

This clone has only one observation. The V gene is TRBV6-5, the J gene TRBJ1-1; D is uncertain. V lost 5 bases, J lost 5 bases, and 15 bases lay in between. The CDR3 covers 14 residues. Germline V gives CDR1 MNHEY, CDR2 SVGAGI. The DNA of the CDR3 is TGTGCCAGCAGTGAAAGCGGGTCTGTGACTGAAGCTTTCTTT. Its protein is CASSESGSVTEAFF.

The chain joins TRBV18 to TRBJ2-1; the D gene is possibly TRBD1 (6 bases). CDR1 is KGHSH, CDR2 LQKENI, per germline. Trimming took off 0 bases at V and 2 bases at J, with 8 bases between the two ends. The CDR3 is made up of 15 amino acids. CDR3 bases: TGTGCCAGCTCACCACCGACAGGAGCCTACAATGAGCAGTTCTTC. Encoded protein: CASSPPTGAYNEQFF.

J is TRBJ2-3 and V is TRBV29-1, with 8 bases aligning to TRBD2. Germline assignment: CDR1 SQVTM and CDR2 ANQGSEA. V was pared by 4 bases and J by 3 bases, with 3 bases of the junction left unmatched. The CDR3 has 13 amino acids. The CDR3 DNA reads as TGCAGCGTTGCCCGCGGGGGGACAGATACGCAGTATTTT. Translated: CSVARGGTDTQYF.

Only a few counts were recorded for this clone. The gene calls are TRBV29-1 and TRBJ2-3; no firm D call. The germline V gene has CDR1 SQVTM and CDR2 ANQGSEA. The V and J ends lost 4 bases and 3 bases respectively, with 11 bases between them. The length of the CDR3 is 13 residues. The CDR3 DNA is TGCAGCGTTGCCTCCGGAGATACAGATACGCAGTATTTT. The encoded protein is CSVASGDTDTQYF.

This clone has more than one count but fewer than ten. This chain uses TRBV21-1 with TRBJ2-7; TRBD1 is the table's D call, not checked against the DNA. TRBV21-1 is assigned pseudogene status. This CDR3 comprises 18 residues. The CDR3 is CASKRDREDVDGRYEQYF. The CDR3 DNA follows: TGTGCCAGCAAACGGGACAGGGAGGATGTCGATGGCCGCTACGAGCAGTACTTC.

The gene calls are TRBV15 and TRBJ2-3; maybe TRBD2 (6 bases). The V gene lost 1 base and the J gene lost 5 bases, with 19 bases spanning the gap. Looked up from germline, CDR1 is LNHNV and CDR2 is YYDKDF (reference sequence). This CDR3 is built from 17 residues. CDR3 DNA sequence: TGTGCCACCAGCAGAGGTGAGGATGCTAGCGTCGGAGATACGCAGTATTTT. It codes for CATSRGEDASVGDTQYF.

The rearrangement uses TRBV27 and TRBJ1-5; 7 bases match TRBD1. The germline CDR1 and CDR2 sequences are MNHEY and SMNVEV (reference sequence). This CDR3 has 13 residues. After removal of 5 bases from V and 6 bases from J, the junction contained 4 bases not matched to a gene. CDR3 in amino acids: CASSTTGVQPQHF. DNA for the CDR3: TGTGCCAGCAGTACTACAGGGGTTCAGCCCCAGCATTTT.

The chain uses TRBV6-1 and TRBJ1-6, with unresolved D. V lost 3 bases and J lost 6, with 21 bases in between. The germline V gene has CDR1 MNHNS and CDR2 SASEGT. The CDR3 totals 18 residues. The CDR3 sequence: CASSDFSGRVRTNSPLHF. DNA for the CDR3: TGTGCCAGCAGTGATTTCTCGGGGAGGGTACGGACTAATTCACCCCTCCACTTT.

The chain's CDR3 is CASSLDPYQETQYF. In DNA form, the CDR3 reads TGTGCCAGCAGCTTAGATCCGTACCAAGAGACCCAGTACTTC. The V call is TRBV7-9, the J call TRBJ2-5; D is unresolved. The V gene lost 1 base and the J gene lost 0 bases, with 6 bases spanning the gap. CDR1 and CDR2 from the germline V gene are SEHNR and FQNEAQ (reference sequence). CDR3 length: 14 residues. Drawing the rest from reference TRBV7-9 and TRBJ2-5, the complete variable domain is DTGVSQNPRHKITKRGQNVTFRCDPISEHNRLYWYRQTLGQGPEFLTYFQNEAQLEKSRLLSDRFSAERPKGSFSTLEIQRTEQGDSAMYLCASSLDPYQETQYFGPGTRLLVL.

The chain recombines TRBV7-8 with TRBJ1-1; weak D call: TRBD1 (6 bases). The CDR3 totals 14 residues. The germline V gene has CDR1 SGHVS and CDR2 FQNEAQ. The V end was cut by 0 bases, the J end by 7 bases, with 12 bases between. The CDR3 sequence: CASSLARGQFEAFF. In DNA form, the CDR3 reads TGTGCCAGCAGCTTAGCGCGAGGACAGTTTGAAGCTTTCTTT.